This TCR beta chain was identified during a study of long-term antiretroviral therapy in people with HIV. Study-level results: Pre-ART clonal expansions dominated every time point's repertoire.

No fewer than two post-ART and no fewer than one pre-ART PBMC samples existed for each donor. The germline gives CDR1 SGHAT, CDR2 FQNNGV. This CDR3 contains 16 residues. The ends were cut back, 2 bases at V and 0 bases at J, with 11 bases in the middle. At the survey level, the v3.0 immunoSEQ assay was run. Libraries were prepared by immunoSEQ multiplex PCR; TCRdb keeps only in-frame clonotypes and omits some of them. Of 20,000 or so clones listed, about four fifths were seen once; the top ten hold around 10%. About this clone itself: Its antigen remains unidentified.

Sequencing used unsorted PBMCs, obtained 0.1 years before starting antiretroviral therapy. The receptor was isolated from a man aged 40-49 years with HIV. The chain recombines TRBV11-2 with TRBJ1-5; D gene unclear. This chain's CDR3 is CASSLSTDFSNQPQHF. The CDR3 DNA follows: TGTGCCAGCAGCTTAAGTACGGATTTTAGCAATCAGCCCCAGCATTTT.